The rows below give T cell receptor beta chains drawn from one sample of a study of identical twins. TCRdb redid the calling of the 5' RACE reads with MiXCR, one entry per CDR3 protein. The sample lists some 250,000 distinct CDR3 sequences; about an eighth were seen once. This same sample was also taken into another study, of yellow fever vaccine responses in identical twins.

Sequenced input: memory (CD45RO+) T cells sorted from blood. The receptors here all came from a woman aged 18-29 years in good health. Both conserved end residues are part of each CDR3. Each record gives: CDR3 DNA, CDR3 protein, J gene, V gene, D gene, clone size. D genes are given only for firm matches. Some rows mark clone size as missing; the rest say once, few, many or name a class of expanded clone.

CDR3nt: TGCAGTGCTAGAGCAGCCCCGACAGATACGCAGTATTTT
CDR3aa: CSARAAPTDTQYF
j_gene: TRBJ2-3
v_gene: TRBV20-1
d_gene: .
abundance: few

CDR3nt: TGCGCCAGCAGAGCGGGATCCCAGGTTACAACCTACAATGAGCAGTTCTTC
CDR3aa: CASRAGSQVTTYNEQFF
j_gene: TRBJ2-1
v_gene: TRBV5-1
d_gene: TRBD2
abundance: .

CDR3nt: TGTGCCAGCAGCTTATCCGGGACTAGCGGGAGTACGCAGTATTTT
CDR3aa: CASSLSGTSGSTQYF
j_gene: TRBJ2-3
v_gene: TRBV11-2
d_gene: TRBD2
abundance: few

CDR3nt: TGTGCCAGCAGCTTAGGTCAGGCCGGGGGGAATCAGCCCCAGCATTTT
CDR3aa: CASSLGQAGGNQPQHF
j_gene: TRBJ1-5
v_gene: TRBV7-8
d_gene: .
abundance: many

CDR3nt: TGTGCCAGCAGCCAGGGACGGGGATACAATGAGCAGTTCTTC
CDR3aa: CASSQGRGYNEQFF
j_gene: TRBJ2-1
v_gene: TRBV7-2
d_gene: .
abundance: few

CDR3nt: TGTGCCAGCAGCTTATATGTTTCCTTGCAAGAGACCCAGTACTTC
CDR3aa: CASSLYVSLQETQYF
j_gene: TRBJ2-5
v_gene: TRBV7-9
d_gene: .
abundance: few

CDR3nt: TGTGCCAGCAGTGACCACCCCGGACAGCCCCAGCATTTT
CDR3aa: CASSDHPGQPQHF
j_gene: TRBJ1-5
v_gene: TRBV12-3/TRBV12-4
d_gene: .
abundance: many

CDR3nt: TGTGCCAGCAGCCCTTACAGGACTGAAGCTTTCTTT
CDR3aa: CASSPYRTEAFF
j_gene: TRBJ1-1
v_gene: TRBV11-2
d_gene: .
abundance: .

CDR3nt: TGTGCCAGCAGCTTGGGATTTCAAGAGACCCAGTACTTC
CDR3aa: CASSLGFQETQYF
j_gene: TRBJ2-5
v_gene: TRBV5-5
d_gene: .
abundance: .

CDR3nt: TGTGCCAGCAGTTTGGGTCTTAGCGGGTACGAGCAGTACTTC
CDR3aa: CASSLGLSGYEQYF
j_gene: TRBJ2-7
v_gene: TRBV28
d_gene: TRBD2
abundance: .

CDR3nt: TGCGCCAGCAGCTCGGGGGGCTGGCAGGGAGACACAGATACGCAGTATTTT
CDR3aa: CASSSGGWQGDTDTQYF
j_gene: TRBJ2-3
v_gene: TRBV5-1
d_gene: .
abundance: few

CDR3nt: TGTGCCACCAGTGACCGTGACGACCATGAAAAACTGTTTTTT
CDR3aa: CATSDRDDHEKLFF
j_gene: TRBJ1-4
v_gene: TRBV24-1
d_gene: .
abundance: few

CDR3nt: TGCAGTGCTACAACCCCTGCGGGACCCTACGAGCAGTACTTC
CDR3aa: CSATTPAGPYEQYF
j_gene: TRBJ2-7
v_gene: TRBV20-1
d_gene: .
abundance: few

CDR3nt: TGCAGCGCTAGAAAACCGGGACAGGGGACATTCCTCTCAACCGGGGAGCTGTTTTTT
CDR3aa: CSARKPGQGTFLSTGELFF
j_gene: TRBJ2-2
v_gene: TRBV29-1
d_gene: TRBD1
abundance: .

CDR3nt: TGTGCCAGCAGCCGACAGGGCACACCCCTCCACTTT
CDR3aa: CASSRQGTPLHF
j_gene: TRBJ1-6
v_gene: TRBV3-1
d_gene: TRBD1
abundance: few

CDR3nt: TGTGCCAGCAGCTTAAATCCGGGGGGCACAGATACGCAGTATTTT
CDR3aa: CASSLNPGGTDTQYF
j_gene: TRBJ2-3
v_gene: TRBV7-3
d_gene: .
abundance: few

CDR3nt: TGTGCCAGCAGCCAGCCGGGGACAACGACCGGAGGAGGGGGCTACACCTTC
CDR3aa: CASSQPGTTTGGGGYTF
j_gene: TRBJ1-2
v_gene: TRBV7-8
d_gene: .
abundance: .

CDR3nt: TGTGCCATCAGTGACGGGGGGGCCCGGCAGTATTTT
CDR3aa: CAISDGGARQYF
j_gene: TRBJ2-3
v_gene: TRBV10-3
d_gene: TRBD2
abundance: few

CDR3nt: TGTGCCAGCAGTGAGTCTAGCAGACAAGAGACCCAGTACTTC
CDR3aa: CASSESSRQETQYF
j_gene: TRBJ2-5
v_gene: TRBV2
d_gene: .
abundance: many

CDR3nt: TGTGCCAGCAGACGGGACTTCTACGAGCAGTACTTC
CDR3aa: CASRRDFYEQYF
j_gene: TRBJ2-7
v_gene: TRBV6-1
d_gene: .
abundance: .

CDR3nt: TGTGCCATCAGTGAGTCGACGGGGGGCTGGGATGAGCAGTTCTTC
CDR3aa: CAISESTGGWDEQFF
j_gene: TRBJ2-1
v_gene: TRBV10-3
d_gene: .
abundance: few

CDR3nt: TGTGCCAGCAAGGGGGGGGCACCGGGACTAGCGGGAGAAGATACGCAGTATTTT
CDR3aa: CASKGGAPGLAGEDTQYF
j_gene: TRBJ2-3
v_gene: TRBV12-3/TRBV12-4
d_gene: TRBD2
abundance: .

CDR3nt: TGCGCCAGCAGCTTCGGGACAGGGGGGTTCTACGAGCAGTACTTC
CDR3aa: CASSFGTGGFYEQYF
j_gene: TRBJ2-7
v_gene: TRBV5-1
d_gene: TRBD1
abundance: many

CDR3nt: TGTGCCAGCAGTTTGGCGCGGGAGGGCTCAAATGAGCAGTTCTTC
CDR3aa: CASSLAREGSNEQFF
j_gene: TRBJ2-1
v_gene: TRBV12-3/TRBV12-4
d_gene: TRBD2
abundance: many

CDR3nt: TGTGCCAGCAGTTTAGGGGATCAACGCTACGAGCAGTACTTC
CDR3aa: CASSLGDQRYEQYF
j_gene: TRBJ2-7
v_gene: TRBV12-3/TRBV12-4
d_gene: .
abundance: few

CDR3nt: TGTGCCAGCAGTTACTTTGGCTCTGGGGCCAACGTCCTGACTTTC
CDR3aa: CASSYFGSGANVLTF
j_gene: TRBJ2-6
v_gene: TRBV6-5
d_gene: .
abundance: many

CDR3nt: TGTGCCAGCAGCGTAGCCCGGGACAGGGGTGGGAATGAGCAGTTCTTC
CDR3aa: CASSVARDRGGNEQFF
j_gene: TRBJ2-1
v_gene: TRBV9
d_gene: TRBD1
abundance: .

CDR3nt: TGCAGCGTTGCGGGACAGGCCGGTTCACCCCTCCACTTT
CDR3aa: CSVAGQAGSPLHF
j_gene: TRBJ1-6
v_gene: TRBV29-1
d_gene: TRBD1
abundance: once

CDR3nt: TGTGCCTGGAGCGGTAAGACTGAAGCTTTCTTT
CDR3aa: CAWSGKTEAFF
j_gene: TRBJ1-1
v_gene: TRBV30
d_gene: .
abundance: .

CDR3nt: TGTGCCAGCAGTTCGGCGGTGGGCACAGATACGCAGTATTTT
CDR3aa: CASSSAVGTDTQYF
j_gene: TRBJ2-3
v_gene: TRBV6-5
d_gene: .
abundance: few

CDR3nt: TGTGCCAGCAGCTATAGAAACCGGGACAGTAGTCATGAGCAGTTCTTC
CDR3aa: CASSYRNRDSSHEQFF
j_gene: TRBJ2-1
v_gene: TRBV7-8
d_gene: TRBD1
abundance: many

CDR3nt: TGCAGTGCTAAACCTCAGTGGGGCTACACCTTC
CDR3aa: CSAKPQWGYTF
j_gene: TRBJ1-2
v_gene: TRBV20-1
d_gene: .
abundance: many

CDR3nt: TGTGCCTGGAGTTTTCAGGGGGGCTCCTACGAGCAGTACTTC
CDR3aa: CAWSFQGGSYEQYF
j_gene: TRBJ2-7
v_gene: TRBV30
d_gene: .
abundance: .

CDR3nt: TGTGCCAGCAGTTCGGGACCGCGGAGAGGTTATGGCTACACCTTC
CDR3aa: CASSSGPRRGYGYTF
j_gene: TRBJ1-2
v_gene: TRBV28
d_gene: .
abundance: many

CDR3nt: TGTGCCAGCAGTAGACAGGTCACCGGGGAGCTGTTTTTT
CDR3aa: CASSRQVTGELFF
j_gene: TRBJ2-2
v_gene: TRBV25-1
d_gene: .
abundance: few

CDR3nt: TGCGCCAGCAGTGAGAACGGGACATTGAACACTGAAGCTTTCTTT
CDR3aa: CASSENGTLNTEAFF
j_gene: TRBJ1-1
v_gene: TRBV10-1
d_gene: .
abundance: few

CDR3nt: TGTGCCAGCAGCTTAGACGGGGGGGTGAGAGATACGCAGTATTTT
CDR3aa: CASSLDGGVRDTQYF
j_gene: TRBJ2-3
v_gene: TRBV7-2
d_gene: TRBD2
abundance: .

CDR3nt: TGTGCCAGCAGCTTGGGGCCGACAGACAATCAGCCCCAGCATTTT
CDR3aa: CASSLGPTDNQPQHF
j_gene: TRBJ1-5
v_gene: TRBV7-2
d_gene: .
abundance: few

CDR3nt: TGTGCCAGCAGCTTAGTGGGGGTTTACAATGAGCGGTTCTTC
CDR3aa: CASSLVGVYNERFF
j_gene: TRBJ2-1
v_gene: TRBV7-8
d_gene: .
abundance: .

CDR3nt: TGTGCCAGCCAGACAGGGGTTAACTACGAGCAGTACTTC
CDR3aa: CASQTGVNYEQYF
j_gene: TRBJ2-7
v_gene: TRBV12-3/TRBV12-4
d_gene: TRBD1
abundance: .

CDR3nt: TGTGCCAGCAGCAAACCCGGGACAGGGGACAACAATGAGCAGTTCTTC
CDR3aa: CASSKPGTGDNNEQFF
j_gene: TRBJ2-1
v_gene: TRBV14
d_gene: TRBD1
abundance: few

CDR3nt: TGTGCCAGCAGCCAAGACGGCTTAGCCGGGGAGCTGTTTTTT
CDR3aa: CASSQDGLAGELFF
j_gene: TRBJ2-2
v_gene: TRBV14
d_gene: .
abundance: many

CDR3nt: TGTGCCAGCACTCGACAGGGAAGGGAGGATGAGCAGTTCTTC
CDR3aa: CASTRQGREDEQFF
j_gene: TRBJ2-1
v_gene: TRBV2
d_gene: .
abundance: few

CDR3nt: TGTGCCAGCAGTTTAAGCGGGAACACCGGGGAGCTGTTTTTT
CDR3aa: CASSLSGNTGELFF
j_gene: TRBJ2-2
v_gene: TRBV7-9
d_gene: .
abundance: many